The 10 T cell receptor beta chains given below trace back to one sample, sequenced in a study of Ad26.COV2.S vaccination and SARS-CoV-2 variants. The data were produced by immunoSEQ multiplex PCR, yet TCRdb's version contains in-frame clones alone and is incomplete. The repertoire consists of a few hundred thousand clones, with 90% occurring once and the leading ten covering roughly an eighth. Treatment of the sample: some 20 received Ad26.COV2.S at low or high dose, single or two shots; roughly five received placebo; per-sample allocation not given. Specimens were obtained on day 63 following the first vaccine or placebo injection. Sequences were derived from peripheral blood, sampled in a trial of Ad26.COV2.S vaccine versus placebo. Source of these receptors: a person between 18 and 59 years old who received the Ad26.COV2.S COVID-19 vaccine or a placebo.

The CDR3 is CASSLGGTQSYEQYF. Written as DNA, the CDR3 is TGTGCCAGCAGCTTGGGCGGGACCCAATCCTACGAGCAGTACTTC. This rearrangement joins TRBV5-4 to TRBJ2-7, with D perhaps matching TRBD2 (6 bases). Trimming pared 0 bases from V and 1 base from J, leaving 11 bases between. This CDR3 is built from 15 residues. In germline, CDR1 is SGHNT, CDR2 YYREEE (reference sequence). Full variable domain (rest looked up from reference TRBV5-4 and TRBJ2-7): ETGVTQSPTHLIKTRGQQVTLRCSSQSGHNTVSWYQQALGQGPQFIFQYYREEENGRGNFPPRFSGLQFPNYSSELNVNALELDDSALYLCASSLGGTQSYEQYFGPGTRLTVT.

The chain employs TRBV7-2 and TRBJ2-7; a weak D match, TRBD1 (6 bases). V lost 5 bases and J lost 9, with 20 bases in between. This CDR3 has 14 amino acids. Germline V gene data show CDR1 as SGHTA and CDR2 as FQGNSA. The DNA of the CDR3 is TGTGCCAGCAGCCCGACCGGACAGCTTACGGGGCAGTACTTC. Its translation is CASSPTGQLTGQYF. Supplemented by reference TRBV7-2 and TRBJ2-7, the full variable domain reads GAGVSQSPSNKVTEKGKDVELRCDPISGHTALYWYRQSLGQGLEFLIYFQGNSAPDKSGLPSDRFSAERTGGSVSTLTIQRTQQEDSAVYLCASSPTGQLTGQYFGPGTRLTVT.

This clone was counted between two and nine times. This chain connects TRBV2 to TRBJ1-5; the D gene is possibly TRBD1 (5 bases). Germline V gene lookup returns CDR1 SNHLY and CDR2 FYNNEI. CDR3 length equals 13 residues. Between the trimmed V and J ends, which lost 7 bases and 3 bases, there was a span of 10 bases. CDR3 region: CASTSRVNQPQHF. In DNA, the CDR3 is TGTGCCAGCACGTCCAGGGTCAATCAGCCCCAGCATTTT.

The chain has TRBV2 and TRBJ1-5; the D is unclear. The V end was cut by 1 base, the J end by 11 bases, with 12 bases between. The CDR3 is 13 amino acids. The germline V gene has CDR1 SNHLY and CDR2 FYNNEI. The CDR3 DNA sequence: TGTGCCAGCAGTGAAGGGATTTGGGGTGCCCAGCATTTT. Translated: CASSEGIWGAQHF.

The chain carries TRBV12-3 or TRBV12-4 and TRBJ1-5; 7 bases map to TRBD1. CDR3 size: 13 residues. Trimming at V came to 4 bases and at J to 5 bases, leaving 2 bases not matched to a gene. The CDR3 loop reads CASSYDRDQPQHF. In DNA, the CDR3 is TGTGCCAGCAGTTATGACAGGGATCAGCCCCAGCATTTT.

The chain couples TRBV7-2 to TRBJ2-4; 12 bases are a match to TRBD2. The CDR3 is made up of 19 amino acids. Unmatched junction bases numbered 7, after V lost 1 base and J lost 0 bases. The germline CDR1 and CDR2 sequences are SGHTA and FQGNSA. The CDR3: CASSLVVASGRVAKNIQYF. The CDR3 region has the DNA TGTGCCAGCAGCTTAGTTGTGGCTAGCGGGAGGGTAGCCAAAAACATTCAGTACTTC.

This chain uses TRBV3-1 (or the pseudogene TRBV3-2) with TRBJ2-1; D perhaps matches TRBD1 (5 bases). The germline V and J ends were trimmed by 7 bases and 6 bases, with 10 bases remaining between them. Germline lookup yields CDR1 LGHDT and CDR2 YNNKEL (reference sequence). CDR3 size: 12 residues. CDR3 region: CASTDRANEQFF. The CDR3 DNA sequence: TGTGCCAGCACCGACAGAGCCAATGAGCAGTTCTTC.

V is TRBV7-8 and J is TRBJ2-3, with D perhaps TRBD2 (7 bases). Per germline, CDR1 SGHVS and CDR2 FQNEAQ. Between the trimmed V and J ends, which lost 0 bases and 1 base, there was a span of 20 bases. This CDR3 region has 19 residues. CDR3 amino acids: CASSLAQGWAGEGTDTQYF. Written as DNA, the CDR3 is TGTGCCAGCAGCTTAGCGCAGGGGTGGGCGGGAGAAGGCACAGATACGCAGTATTTT.

This clone was recorded a few times. The V gene is TRBV9, the J gene TRBJ2-1; 12 bases align to TRBD2. Trimming took 3 bases from V and 4 from J; bases not matched to a gene: 5. The CDR3 is 16 residues long. Looked up from germline, CDR1 is SGDLS and CDR2 is YYNGEE. In DNA, the CDR3 is TGTGCCAGCAGCGCGAAAGGACTAGCGGGGTACAATGAGCAGTTCTTC. This translates into CASSAKGLAGYNEQFF. Full variable domain (missing parts from reference TRBV9 and TRBJ2-1): DSGVTQTPKHLITATGQRVTLRCSPRSGDLSVYWYQQSLDQGLQFLIQYYNGEERAKGNILERFSAQQFPDLHSELNLSSLELGDSALYFCASSAKGLAGYNEQFFGPGTRLTVL.

This chain connects TRBV4-3 to TRBJ1-5; D is uncertain. V lost 0 bases and J lost 5, with 11 bases in between. This CDR3 has 15 residues. The germline CDR1 and CDR2 sequences are LGHNA and YSLEER. The CDR3 DNA sequence: TGCGCCAGCAGCCAAGATAGATGGGGAGATCAGCCCCAGCATTTT. Translating gives CASSQDRWGDQPQHF.